This entry is about one T cell receptor (beta chain). This clonotype was counted between two and nine times. The target of this receptor is not known. The sample holds no much larger clone one base away, and base qualities are not on file. TCR beta CDR3 regions were amplified from RNA transcripts. A first-round RT-PCR of the TCR CDR3 used the HTBI primer set with the Qiagen OneStep RT-PCR kit. A second multiplex PCR round built the libraries, followed by size selection and purification. The libraries were sequenced on an Illumina HiSeq2000 using paired-end 100 bp reads. The published analysis was carried out like this. SOAPnuke was used to process the raw data, with reads discarded if the reads contained adapters or uncalled bases, had a mean Phred below 15, or lacked an exact constant-primer or identifier match. COPE v1.2.5 was used to merge the high-quality paired reads, and each unique nucleotide sequence was defined as a clonotype. Clonotypes were aligned to IMGT TRBV, TRBD and TRBJ reference segments using MiTCR v1.1. The analysis was restricted to V-J combinations with a frequency above 0.0001, which together covered about 99% of the repertoires. A TCS score was defined as the ratio between F50 (clonal expansion) and ExV (chaos), using BLOSUM62-based TCRdist between CDR3 peptides within each V-J. Welch's t-statistics and random forest reduced roughly 500 V-J features to 10 to 15, which were used in a naive Bayes classifier (R e1071). The raw public data were reprocessed by TCRdb itself: fastp quality trimming at Q25, MiXCR clonotype calling, in-frame beta chains only. Records with the same CDR3 protein are collapsed into one entry carrying the most frequent genes and DNA. These V and J calls derive from TCRdb rather than the authors' analysis. A total of under 300,000 distinct CDR3 sequences appear in this sample, about 20% of them only once. The ten largest account for under 65% of the sample.

This entry is derived from a study of T cells in Graves' hyperthyroidism and ophthalmopathy (dated 2019 in TCRdb). Looking at the study overall: Peripheral blood was sampled at the time of initial diagnosis, prior to any treatment. To identify TCR V-J signatures that set the groups apart, the researchers used a discovery cohort of approximately 98 patients, made up of approximately 43 with Graves' ophthalmopathy and 57 with stable Graves' hyperthyroidism. Prospective prediction of ophthalmopathy was tested in an independent validation cohort of some 19 hyperthyroidism patients and 15 to 17 patients who later progressed to ophthalmopathy. The 85 to 100 discovery patients were divided at random into training and test sets in a 7:3 ratio. In addition, the study compared T-cell repertoires in thyroid tissue and in blood from six Graves' hyperthyroidism patients. After sampling, hyperthyroidism patients received methimazole starting at 30 mg daily, and ophthalmopathy patients received high-dose intravenous methylprednisolone. The paper reports TCR Vbeta CDR3 sequencing of about 140 peripheral blood samples: 43 ophthalmopathy, 75 to 80 hyperthyroidism and approximately 17 progressor patients.

Broader findings and caveats from the paper: In validation, the model predicted progression to ophthalmopathy a median of about 6.5 months before onset, with about 71% sensitivity and about 72% specificity. Most expanded thyroid clonotypes (frequency above 0.001) were also found in blood, which suggests that blood repertoires may mirror thyroid immune responses. A 13 V-J signature model separated ophthalmopathy from stable hyperthyroidism, with approximately 87% sensitivity and about 81% specificity in cross-validation and 80%/75% in testing. No statistical method was used to set the sample size in advance, and investigators knew the group allocation.

Trimming at the junction amounts to 8 bases on V and 1 base on J, and the germline ends lie 12 bases apart. Counted from cysteine to phenylalanine, this CDR3 has 14 amino acids. CDR3 DNA is the only sequence kept; it has 42 bases, read in frame from the first base. Via the germline V gene, CDR1 is MGHRA and CDR2 YSYEKL. Ophthalmopathy patients had moderately to severely active disease, Clinical Activity Score of at least 3, NOSPECS grade of at least 4, and duration under 3 months. Patients with uncontrolled infections, other autoimmune diseases, pregnancy or lactation were excluded. Clinical symptoms, serum thyroxine and TRAb, thyroid ultrasound, and orbital computed tomography formed the basis for the diagnoses. PBMCs were separated from 7.5 to 10 ml of fresh peripheral blood using Ficoll-Paque density gradient centrifugation. Total RNA was extracted with Trizol reagent, and quality was checked on an Agilent 2100 Bioanalyzer.

Recombination linked TRBV4-1 to TRBJ1-5; tentative D gene TRBD1, with 6 bases matching. The sample comprised blood. The sequence came from a man aged 25-45 years with Graves' ophthalmopathy. The nucleotide sequence reads as follows: TGCGCCAGCGCCGCAACAGGGAGCAATCAGCCCCAGCATTTT. Its translation is CASAATGSNQPQHF.